This entry lists 24 T cell receptor beta chains sequenced from one sample in a study of cytomegalovirus exposure and HLA in healthy donors. Using immunoSEQ multiplex PCR, the repertoire was profiled, and TCRdb retains in-frame clones only, with some absent. The sample has some 120,000 clones, about 90% seen once. The material sequenced was PBMCs. These receptors were taken from a man aged 25-45 years in good health and CMV-seronegative.

This chain uses TRBV15 with TRBJ2-7; 10 bases are a match to TRBD1. Losses at the gene ends were 4 bases for V and 0 bases for J; bases not matched to a gene: 3. Germline CDR1 is LNHNV and CDR2 is YYDKDF (reference sequence). This CDR3 region has 15 residues. In DNA, the CDR3 is TGTGCCACCAGCAAGGACAGGGGGGCCTCCTACGAGCAGTACTTC. It encodes CATSKDRGASYEQYF.

The rearrangement links TRBV7-8 to TRBJ2-1; D not certain. V lost 5 bases and J lost 7, with 6 bases in between. CDR1 is SGHVS and CDR2 is FQNEAQ in the germline V gene. This CDR3 spans 11 amino acids. CDR3: CASSLGNEQFF. The CDR3 DNA follows: TGTGCCAGCAGCCTCGGGAATGAGCAGTTCTTC.

As for this clone: A much larger clone differs from this one at a single base, so this may be a read error. The identical CDR3 is also encoded by other nucleotide sequences in the sample. The gene calls are TRBV27 and TRBJ2-7; TRBD2 might be the D (5 bases). CDR1 MNHEY and CDR2 SMNVEV come from the germline V gene (reference sequence). CDR3 length equals 14 residues. The CDR3 DNA reads TGTGCCAGCAGTTTATCGTCGCTAGCTGGCGAGCAGTACTTT. Protein: CASSLSSLAGEQYF.

V is TRBV4-1 and J is TRBJ2-2, with D maybe TRBD2 (6 bases). Germline V gene data show CDR1 as MGHRA and CDR2 as YSYEKL. The CDR3 is 17 residues long. V was cut by 0 bases and J by 0 bases, with 11 bases left in between. This chain's CDR3 is CASSQDGGVSNTGELFF. The CDR3 DNA is TGCGCCAGCAGCCAAGATGGCGGGGTATCGAACACCGGGGAGCTGTTTTTT.

The genes are TRBV18 and TRBJ1-1, with D maybe TRBD1 (5 bases). This CDR3 contains 16 residues. Trimming took 1 base from V and 5 from J, leaving 17 bases between them. Looked up from germline, CDR1 is KGHSH and CDR2 is LQKENI. CDR3 sequence reads: CASSPLGLAGNTEAFF. CDR3 DNA: TGTGCCAGCTCACCACTGGGTCTGGCAGGGAATACTGAAGCTTTCTTT. The full variable domain, completed using reference TRBV18 and TRBJ1-1, is NAGVMQNPRHLVRRRGQEARLRCSPMKGHSHVYWYRQLPEEGLKFMVYLQKENIIDESGMPKERFSAEFPKEGPSILRIQQVVRGDSAAYFCASSPLGLAGNTEAFFGQGTRLTVV.

The chain employs TRBV2 and TRBJ2-2, with D possibly matching TRBD2 (5 bases). Trimming left V 5 bases short and J 5 bases short, with 15 bases between. This CDR3 comprises 15 residues. Germline CDR1 reads SNHLY; CDR2 reads FYNNEI. The CDR3 sequence is CASSPSEPGTGELFF. Here the CDR3 DNA reads TGTGCCAGCAGTCCTTCAGAGCCGGGAACCGGGGAGCTGTTTTTT.

The chain combines TRBV2 with TRBJ2-7, with no clear D. Germline V gene data show CDR1 as SNHLY and CDR2 as FYNNEI. Between the trimmed V and J ends, which lost 8 bases and 0 bases, there was a span of 14 bases. This CDR3 spans 14 amino acids. CDR3 nucleotide sequence: TGTGCCAGCCAAAAAGACACCAGCTCCTACGAGCAGTACTTC. Translating it yields CASQKDTSSYEQYF. Complete variable domain (other parts from reference TRBV2 and TRBJ2-7): EPEVTQTPSHQVTQMGQEVILRCVPISNHLYFYWYRQILGQKVEFLVSFYNNEISEKSEIFDDQFSVERPDGSNFTLKIRSTKLEDSAMYFCASQKDTSSYEQYFGPGTRLTVT.

The chain recombines TRBV28 with TRBJ1-1, with 7 bases identical to TRBD1. V shed 6 bases, J shed 4 bases, and the junction held 8 bases outside the gene matches. The CDR3 contains 14 residues. Germline V gives CDR1 MDHEN, CDR2 SYDVKM. As DNA, the CDR3 is TGTGCCAGCAGCCCTGACAGGGCGCCCACTGAAGCTTTCTTT. It translates to CASSPDRAPTEAFF.

The chain employs TRBV19 and TRBJ1-6; no clear D. V was clipped by 4 bases and J by 7 bases, with 8 bases between them. The CDR3 contains 13 residues. In germline, CDR1 is LNHDA, CDR2 SQIVND (reference sequence). The CDR3 region has the DNA TGTGCCAGTAGTAAACAATTAAATTCACCCCTCCACTTT. Protein sequence: CASSKQLNSPLHF.

This rearrangement joins TRBV7-9 to TRBJ1-2, with 12 positions matching TRBD1. The V gene end was trimmed by 3 bases and the J gene end by 6 bases; junction bases not matched to a gene: 5. This CDR3 region has 15 residues. The germline CDR1 and CDR2 sequences are SEHNR and FQNEAQ (reference sequence). CDR3 sequence (DNA): TGTGCCAGCAGCTTCTGGGGACAGGGGGCAGATGGCTACACCTTC. Protein product: CASSFWGQGADGYTF.

This sequence joins TRBV2 and TRBJ1-5; D is ambiguous. Trimming cost V 5 bases and J 8 bases, with 19 bases left between them. CDR3 length: 15 amino acids. Germline lookup yields CDR1 SNHLY and CDR2 FYNNEI. CDR3 nucleotides: TGTGCCAGCAGTCCTAGCTTTGTGATAATTGAGCCCCAGCATTTT. Translating it yields CASSPSFVIIEPQHF.

The CDR3 spells CASSPPGTSPPQYF. The CDR3 DNA reads TGTGCCAGCAGCCCCCCTGGGACTTCACCCCCGCAGTATTTT. The V gene is TRBV11-3, the J gene TRBJ2-3, with D possibly being TRBD2 (6 bases). V was shortened by 5 bases and J by 10 bases, with 19 bases between the two germline ends. CDR1 SGHNT and CDR2 YENEEA come from the germline V gene. The CDR3 contains 14 residues.

V and J are TRBV7-8 and TRBJ2-4, with a tentative D call TRBD1 (7 bases). Trimming took 1 base from V and 9 from J, leaving 22 bases between them. The CDR3 consists of 17 residues. Germline CDR1 is SGHVS and CDR2 is FQNEAQ. The chain's CDR3 is CASSLDPGATNRGIQYF. In nucleotides, the CDR3 is TGTGCCAGCAGCTTAGACCCGGGGGCCACGAACAGGGGCATTCAGTACTTC. The variable domain in full, completed from reference TRBV7-8 and TRBJ2-4, reads GAGVSQSPRYKVAKRGQDVALRCDPISGHVSLFWYQQALGQGPEFLTYFQNEAQLDKSGLPSDRFFAERPEGSVSTLKIQRTQQEDSAVYLCASSLDPGATNRGIQYFGAGTRLSVL.

The V gene is TRBV5-1, the J gene TRBJ2-5; tentative D call: TRBD1 (6 bases). This CDR3 is 13 amino acids long. Germline V gene sequence: CDR1 SGHRS, CDR2 YFSETQ. Trimming pared 8 bases from V and 0 bases from J, leaving 11 bases between. The CDR3 spells CASKGDNQETQYF. The CDR3 DNA reads TGCGCCAGTAAGGGGGATAACCAAGAGACCCAGTACTTC. Filled out from reference TRBV5-1 and TRBJ2-5, the complete variable domain reads KAGVTQTPRYLIKTRGQQVTLSCSPISGHRSVSWYQQTPGQGLQFLFEYFSETQRNKGNFPGRFSGRQFSNSRSEMNVSTLELGDSALYLCASKGDNQETQYFGPGTRLLVL.

This clone appeared a few times. The gene calls are TRBV2 and TRBJ1-2; possibly TRBD1 for D (6 bases). The CDR3 spans 14 residues. The germline gives CDR1 SNHLY, CDR2 FYNNEI. The V gene lost 5 bases and the J gene lost 0 bases, with 10 bases spanning the gap. CDR3 in amino acids: CASSIQGSNYGYTF. The CDR3 nucleotides are TGTGCCAGCAGTATACAGGGATCTAACTATGGCTACACCTTC.

J is TRBJ2-1 and V is TRBV18, with 10 nucleotides matching TRBD2. With 3 bases clipped from V and 7 bases from J, the junction kept 9 bases outside the gene matches. This CDR3 has 16 residues. Germline CDR1 reads KGHSH; CDR2 reads LQKENI. CDR3 region: CASSPPEIAGGNEQFF. The CDR3 region has the DNA TGTGCCAGCTCACCGCCGGAGATAGCGGGGGGTAATGAGCAGTTCTTC.

V is TRBV18 and J is TRBJ1-5; D is undetermined. Germline V lookup: CDR1 KGHSH, CDR2 LQKENI. The CDR3 spans 14 residues. V was trimmed by 2 bases and J by 1 base, leaving 6 bases between them. CDR3 coding DNA: TGTGCCAGCTCACCAACAGAAAGCAATCAGCCCCAGCATTTT. Translating it yields CASSPTESNQPQHF.

The V gene is TRBV5-4, the J gene TRBJ2-2, with D perhaps matching TRBD1 (6 bases). The CDR3 extends over 16 amino acids. Germline CDR1 reads SGHNT; CDR2 reads YYREEE (reference sequence). The germline V and J ends were trimmed by 4 bases and 1 base, with 14 bases remaining between them. The CDR3 DNA is TGTGCCAGCAGCGCGCCACAGGGTAGGAACACCGGGGAGCTGTTTTTT. As protein: CASSAPQGRNTGELFF.

The chain uses TRBV15 and TRBJ1-2; possible D gene TRBD1, 5 bases. CDR3 length: 14 residues. The V and J ends lost 5 bases and 7 bases respectively, with 17 bases between them. Germline loops: CDR1 LNHNV, CDR2 YYDKDF (reference sequence). Written as DNA, the CDR3 is TGTGCCACCAGCCGTATCCCGGACGGGGGTGGCTACACCTTC. It translates to CATSRIPDGGGYTF.

The chain combines TRBV12-5 with TRBJ2-3; D perhaps matches TRBD2 (6 bases). Germline values: CDR1 LGHNT, CDR2 FRNRAP. This CDR3 contains 15 residues. Trimming removed 6 bases at V and 4 bases at J, with 17 bases between. CDR3 residues: CASGFGTSGADTQYF. The DNA of the CDR3 is TGTGCTAGTGGATTCGGGACTTCGGGGGCAGATACGCAGTATTTT.

The CDR3 sequence: CASRLNVEKLFF. CDR3 nucleotide sequence: TGTGCCAGCAGACTAAACGTGGAAAAACTGTTTTTT. The rearrangement joins TRBV2 to TRBJ1-4; D call uncertain. V shed 6 bases and J shed 8 bases, with 10 bases lying between them. From germline, CDR1 is SNHLY and CDR2 FYNNEI. The CDR3 runs to 12 residues.

The CDR3 bases are TGTGCCAGCAGCCCGGGCGGGGGAAGCACAGATACGCAGTATTTT. It encodes CASSPGGGSTDTQYF. The chain has TRBV4-2 and TRBJ2-3, with 7 bases that match TRBD2. Per germline, CDR1 LGHNA and CDR2 YNFKEQ. The CDR3 spans 15 residues. Trimming at V came to 4 bases and at J to 0 bases, leaving 4 bases not matched to a gene.

The DNA for the CDR3 is TGTGCCAGCAGACCGACAGGGACTAGCAATCAGCCCCAGCATTTT. It encodes CASRPTGTSNQPQHF. The V gene is TRBV2, the J gene TRBJ1-5; the match to TRBD1 covers 7 bases. With 6 bases clipped from V and 0 bases from J, the junction kept 5 bases outside the gene matches. The CDR3 loop spans 15 amino acids. From germline, CDR1 is SNHLY and CDR2 FYNNEI.

The chain is built from TRBV6-5 and TRBJ2-1; D is perhaps TRBD2 (5 bases). The CDR3 is 12 amino acids. Germline CDR1 is MNHEY and CDR2 is SVGAGI. Trimming removed 4 bases at V and 12 bases at J, with 13 bases between. The CDR3 DNA is TGTGCCAGCAGTTTGGACGGCCGGGGGCAGTTCTTC. Translated, it gives CASSLDGRGQFF.